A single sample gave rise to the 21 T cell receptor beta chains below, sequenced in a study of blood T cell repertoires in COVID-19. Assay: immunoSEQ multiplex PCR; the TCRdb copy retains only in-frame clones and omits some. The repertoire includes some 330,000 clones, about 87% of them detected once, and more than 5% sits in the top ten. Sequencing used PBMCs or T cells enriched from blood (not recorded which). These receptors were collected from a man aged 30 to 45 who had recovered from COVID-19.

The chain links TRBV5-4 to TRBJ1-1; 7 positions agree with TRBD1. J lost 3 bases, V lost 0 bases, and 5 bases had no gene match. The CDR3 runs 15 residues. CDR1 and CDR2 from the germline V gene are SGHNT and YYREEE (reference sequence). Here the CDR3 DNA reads TGTGCCAGCAGCTTGGACACAGGGGCGGACACTGAAGCTTTCTTT. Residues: CASSLDTGADTEAFF.

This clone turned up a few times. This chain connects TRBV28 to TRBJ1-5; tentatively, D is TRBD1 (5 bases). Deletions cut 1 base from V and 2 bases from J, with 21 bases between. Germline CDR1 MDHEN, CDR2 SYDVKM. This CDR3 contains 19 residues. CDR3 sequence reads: CASSLSYWQGKKGNQPQHF. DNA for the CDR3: TGTGCCAGCAGTTTATCCTATTGGCAGGGTAAGAAGGGCAATCAGCCCCAGCATTTT.

The CDR3 is CASSVRTDTGELFF. Here the CDR3 DNA reads TGTGCCAGCAGCGTGAGGACAGACACCGGGGAGCTGTTTTTT. The V call is TRBV9, the J call TRBJ2-2; possible D gene TRBD1, 6 bases. This CDR3 comprises 14 residues. From germline, CDR1 is SGDLS and CDR2 YYNGEE. With 2 bases removed from V and 3 bases from J, the gap between germline ends came to 8 bases.

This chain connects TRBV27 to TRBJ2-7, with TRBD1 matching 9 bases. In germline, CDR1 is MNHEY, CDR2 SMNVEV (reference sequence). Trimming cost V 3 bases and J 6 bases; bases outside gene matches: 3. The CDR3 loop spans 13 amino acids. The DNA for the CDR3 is TGTGCCAGCAGTTTGGGACAGGGAAGCGAGCAGTACTTC. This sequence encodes CASSLGQGSEQYF.

For the CDR3, the DNA is TGTGCCAGCAGCTTGCAGGGATCGGAGACCCAGTACTTC. This gives the protein CASSLQGSETQYF. V usage is TRBV5-5 and J usage is TRBJ2-5; weak D call: TRBD1 (5 bases). V was clipped by 1 base and J by 5 bases, with 9 bases between them. The CDR3 totals 13 residues. Germline V gene sequence: CDR1 SGHKS, CDR2 YYEKEE (reference sequence).

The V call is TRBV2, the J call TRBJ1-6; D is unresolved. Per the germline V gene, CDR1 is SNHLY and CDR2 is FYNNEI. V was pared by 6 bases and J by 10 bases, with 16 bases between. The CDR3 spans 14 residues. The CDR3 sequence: CASSGWVDGSPLHF. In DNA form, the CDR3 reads TGTGCCAGCAGCGGGTGGGTTGATGGATCACCCCTCCACTTT.

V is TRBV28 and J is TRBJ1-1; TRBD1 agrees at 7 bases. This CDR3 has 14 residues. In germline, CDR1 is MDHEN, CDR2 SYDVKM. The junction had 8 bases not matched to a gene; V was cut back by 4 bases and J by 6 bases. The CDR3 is CASSSRQGDAEAFF. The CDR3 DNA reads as TGTGCCAGCAGTTCGCGCCAGGGGGACGCTGAAGCTTTCTTT.

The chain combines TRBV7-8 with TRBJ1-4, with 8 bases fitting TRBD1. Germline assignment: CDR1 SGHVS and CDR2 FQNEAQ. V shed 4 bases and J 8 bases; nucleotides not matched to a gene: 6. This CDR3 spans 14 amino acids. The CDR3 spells CASSSTGVREKLFF. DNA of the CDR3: TGTGCCAGCAGCTCGACAGGGGTTAGGGAAAAACTGTTTTTT.

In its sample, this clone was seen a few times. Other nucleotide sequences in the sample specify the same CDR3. CDR3 protein: CASSYDSYEQYF. The DNA for the CDR3 is TGCGCCAGCAGTTACGACAGCTACGAGCAGTACTTC. The V gene is TRBV5-1, the J gene TRBJ2-7; possibly TRBD1 for D (5 bases). The V gene lost 5 bases and the J gene lost 3 bases, with 9 bases spanning the gap. The CDR3 length is 12 residues. Germline-derived CDR1 and CDR2 are SGHRS and YFSETQ.

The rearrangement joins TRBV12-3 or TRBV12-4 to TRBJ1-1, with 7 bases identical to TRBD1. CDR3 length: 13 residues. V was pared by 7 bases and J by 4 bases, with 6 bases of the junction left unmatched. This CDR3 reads CASKQGRRTEAFF. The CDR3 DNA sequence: TGTGCCAGCAAACAGGGGCGGCGCACTGAAGCTTTCTTT.

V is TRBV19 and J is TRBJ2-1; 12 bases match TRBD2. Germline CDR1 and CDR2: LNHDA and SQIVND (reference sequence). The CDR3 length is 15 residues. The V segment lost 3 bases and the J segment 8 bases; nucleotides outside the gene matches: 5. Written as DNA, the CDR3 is TGTGCCAGTAGTATTAGGCTAGCGGGGGGGCATGAGCAGTTCTTC. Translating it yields CASSIRLAGGHEQFF. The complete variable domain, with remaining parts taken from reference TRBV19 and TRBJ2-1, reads DGGITQSPKYLFRKEGQNVTLSCEQNLNHDAMYWYRQDPGQGLRLIYYSQIVNDFQKGDIAEGYSVSREKKESFPLTVTSAQKNPTAFYLCASSIRLAGGHEQFFGPGTRLTVL.

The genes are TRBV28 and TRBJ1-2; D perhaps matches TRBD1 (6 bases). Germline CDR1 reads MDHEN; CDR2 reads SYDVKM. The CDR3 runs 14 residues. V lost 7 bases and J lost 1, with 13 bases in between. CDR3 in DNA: TGTGCCAGCATCGTCAGGGGCCTTAACTATGGCTACACCTTC. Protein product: CASIVRGLNYGYTF.

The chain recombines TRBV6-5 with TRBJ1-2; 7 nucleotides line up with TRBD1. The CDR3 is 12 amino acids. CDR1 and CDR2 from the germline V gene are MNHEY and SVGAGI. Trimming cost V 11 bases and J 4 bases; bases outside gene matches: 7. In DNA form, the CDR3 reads TGTGCCGCGGCCGGGACAGCCTATGGCTACACCTTC. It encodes CAAAGTAYGYTF.

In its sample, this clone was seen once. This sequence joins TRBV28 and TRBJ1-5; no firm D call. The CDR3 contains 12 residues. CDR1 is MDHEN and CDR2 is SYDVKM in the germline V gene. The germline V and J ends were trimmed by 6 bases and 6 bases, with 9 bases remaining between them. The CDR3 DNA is TGTGCCAGCAGCCCATTCGGTCAGCCCCAGCATTTT. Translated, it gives CASSPFGQPQHF.

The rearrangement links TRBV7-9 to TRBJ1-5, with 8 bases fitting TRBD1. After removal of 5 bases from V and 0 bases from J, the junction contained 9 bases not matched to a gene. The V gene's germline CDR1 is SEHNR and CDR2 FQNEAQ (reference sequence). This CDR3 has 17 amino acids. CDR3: CASSPPGGRDSNQPQHF. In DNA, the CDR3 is TGTGCCAGCAGCCCACCAGGGGGCAGGGATAGCAATCAGCCCCAGCATTTT.

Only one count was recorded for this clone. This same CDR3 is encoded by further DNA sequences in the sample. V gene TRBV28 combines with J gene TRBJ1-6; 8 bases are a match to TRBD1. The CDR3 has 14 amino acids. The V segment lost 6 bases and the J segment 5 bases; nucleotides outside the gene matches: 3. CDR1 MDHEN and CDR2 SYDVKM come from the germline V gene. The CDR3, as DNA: TGTGCCAGCAGAAGGACAGGGAATAATTCACCCCTCCACTTT. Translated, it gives CASRRTGNNSPLHF. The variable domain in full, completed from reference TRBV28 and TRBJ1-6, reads DVKVTQSSRYLVKRTGEKVFLECVQDMDHENMFWYRQDPGLGLRLIYFSYDVKMKEKGDIPEGYSVSREKKERFSLILESASTNQTSMYLCASRRTGNNSPLHFGNGTRLTVT.

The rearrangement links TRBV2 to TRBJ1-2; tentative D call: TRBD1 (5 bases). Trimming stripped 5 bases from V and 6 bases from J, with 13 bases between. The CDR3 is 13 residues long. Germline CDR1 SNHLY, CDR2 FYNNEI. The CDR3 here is CASSLDGGDGYTF. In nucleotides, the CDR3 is TGTGCCAGCAGTCTCGACGGGGGGGATGGCTACACCTTC.

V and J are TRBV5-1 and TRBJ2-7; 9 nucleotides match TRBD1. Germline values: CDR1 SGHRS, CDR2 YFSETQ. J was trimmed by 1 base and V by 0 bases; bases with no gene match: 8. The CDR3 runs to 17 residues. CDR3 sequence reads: CASSLGPGQGLSYEQYF. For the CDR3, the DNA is TGCGCCAGCAGCTTGGGACCCGGACAGGGGCTATCCTACGAGCAGTACTTC.

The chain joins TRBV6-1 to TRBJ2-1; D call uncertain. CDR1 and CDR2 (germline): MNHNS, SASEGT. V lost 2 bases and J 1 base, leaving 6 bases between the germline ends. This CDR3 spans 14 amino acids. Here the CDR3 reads CASSEPGSYNEQFF. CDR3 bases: TGTGCCAGCAGTGAACCAGGATCCTACAATGAGCAGTTCTTC.

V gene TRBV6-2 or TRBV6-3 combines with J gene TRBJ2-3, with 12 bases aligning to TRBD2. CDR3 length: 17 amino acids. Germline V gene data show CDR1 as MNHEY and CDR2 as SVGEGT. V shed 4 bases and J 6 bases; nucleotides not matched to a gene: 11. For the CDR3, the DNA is TGTGCCAGCAGTTTCATCCTTTCTAGCGGGGGGGCGGATACGCAGTATTTT. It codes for CASSFILSSGGADTQYF.

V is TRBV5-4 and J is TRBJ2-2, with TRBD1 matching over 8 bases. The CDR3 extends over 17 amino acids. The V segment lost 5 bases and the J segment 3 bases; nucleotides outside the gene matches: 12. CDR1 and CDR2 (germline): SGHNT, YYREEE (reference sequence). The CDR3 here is CASRLSRGQGDTGELFF. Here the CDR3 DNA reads TGTGCCAGCAGACTGAGTAGAGGACAGGGTGACACCGGGGAGCTGTTTTTT. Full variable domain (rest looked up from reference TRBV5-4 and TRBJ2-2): ETGVTQSPTHLIKTRGQQVTLRCSSQSGHNTVSWYQQALGQGPQFIFQYYREEENGRGNFPPRFSGLQFPNYSSELNVNALELDDSALYLCASRLSRGQGDTGELFFGEGSRLTVL.